This T cell receptor beta chain was identified during a study of breast tumors, draining lymph nodes, adjacent tissues. Findings and caveats of the study: Tumor TCR diversity was below lymph nodes but above nontumor tissue. Compared with basal-like, luminal-like tumors shared significantly more repertoire with nontumor tissue. That most tumor T cells come from lymph nodes remained unproven.

Axillary draining lymph nodes of breast cancer patients supplied the node samples. Trimming removed 6 bases from V and 5 bases from J, with 19 bases in between. The CDR3 sequence is 14 residues long. Germline lookup yields CDR1 SQVTM and CDR2 ANQGSEA. This clonotype was detected only a few times. The antigen is not known. TCRdb called the multiplex PCR reads again in MiXCR, with one record for every CDR3 protein. The profile covers approximately 180,000 distinct CDR3 sequences, with roughly a third appearing a single time and over 3.5% taken by the ten largest. The sequencing input was axillary lymph node tissue. The chain couples TRBV29-1 to TRBJ1-1, with D possibly TRBD1 on 5 matching bases. The clonotype originates from a female donor with breast cancer. Some clones in this sample may be carry-over from other donors' samples. Written as DNA, the CDR3 is TGCAGCGTAGTGACCCGGGACCCAAAGACTGAAGCTTTCTTT. Translating it yields CSVVTRDPKTEAFF. Full variable domain (missing parts from reference TRBV29-1 and TRBJ1-1): SAVISQKPSRDICQRGTSLTIQCQVDSQVTMMFWYRQQPGQSLTLIATANQGSEATYESGFVIDKFPISRPNLTFSTLTVSNMSPEDSSIYLCSVVTRDPKTEAFFGQGTRLTVV.